Listed here are 3 T cell receptor beta chains from one sample, sequenced in a study of regulatory T cells in long-lasting Graves disease. Noted time point: newly diagnosed GD, antithyroid drugs for less than 3 months. PBMC RNA served as the TCR library source. CDR3 regions were amplified by Arm-PCR using iRepertoire HTBI primers to build TCR beta libraries. MiXCR, run by TCRdb on the multiplex PCR reads, gives a single entry per CDR3 protein. Here the sample spans 600,000 to 650,000 distinct CDR3 sequences, about 15% being singletons. The sample was also reused in another study, on T cells in Graves' hyperthyroidism and ophthalmopathy.

The sample here was peripheral blood mononuclear cells (PBMCs), taken at new diagnosis, from a patient treated with antithyroid drugs. Receptors originate from a woman in her 30s with Graves disease.

This sequence joins TRBV3-1 and TRBJ2-1; no firm D call. The CDR3 covers 12 residues. V was pared by 6 bases and J by 7 bases, with 10 bases between. The germline gives CDR1 LGHDT, CDR2 YNNKEL (reference sequence). The CDR3 loop reads CASRSPRNEQFF. As DNA, the CDR3 is TGTGCCAGCAGGTCACCCCGGAATGAGCAGTTCTTC.

Many counts were recorded for this clonotype. This chain links TRBV12-3 or TRBV12-4 with TRBJ2-5; 7 bases align to TRBD2. V was pared by 6 bases and J by 7 bases, with 11 bases of the junction left unmatched. This CDR3 has 14 amino acids. As DNA, the CDR3 is TGTGCCAGCAGGAAAGCGGGGACTGAAGGGACCCAGTACTTC. It encodes CASRKAGTEGTQYF.

This clonotype was seen only a few times. V gene TRBV20-1 combines with J gene TRBJ1-4; 8 bases are a match to TRBD1. The CDR3 has 13 residues. Germline V gene lookup returns CDR1 DFQATT and CDR2 SNEGSKA (reference sequence). With V trimmed by 4 bases and J by 7 bases, 5 bases remained unmatched. As DNA, the CDR3 is TGCAGTGCTAAGACAGGGGTGATTGAAAAACTGTTTTTT. This encodes CSAKTGVIEKLFF.